Listed here are 25 T cell receptor beta chains from one sample, sequenced in a study of sequential checkpoint blockade in melanoma. Treatment given: randomized to nivolumab then ipilimumab (arm A) or the reverse (arm B). Assay: immunoSEQ multiplex PCR; the TCRdb copy retains only in-frame clones and omits some. The table has tens of thousands of clones, 65% to 75% seen once. Specimen: CD8+ T cells sorted from blood (inferred from file names), collected from a patient given nivolumab and ipilimumab in sequence. These receptors were taken from a human donor with melanoma.

The chain couples TRBV27 to TRBJ1-6; 7 bases map to TRBD1. Germline V gene sequence: CDR1 MNHEY, CDR2 SMNVEV (reference sequence). The CDR3 sequence is 14 residues long. The ends lost 2 bases at V and 10 bases at J; junction bases unmatched: 5. CDR3 sequence: CASSLAGGGSPLHF. CDR3 in DNA: TGTGCCAGCAGTTTAGCAGGGGGTGGGTCACCCCTCCACTTT.

The chain links TRBV4-3 to TRBJ1-1; 7 positions agree with TRBD1. The CDR3 is 14 amino acids. V gave up 6 bases and J gave up 1 base; unmatched junction bases: 5. The germline gives CDR1 LGHNA, CDR2 YSLEER. Here the CDR3 reads CASREGARNTEAFF. In DNA, the CDR3 is TGCGCCAGCAGGGAGGGGGCTAGGAACACTGAAGCTTTCTTT.

The genes are TRBV6-4 and TRBJ2-3; 13 positions agree with TRBD2. V shed 4 bases and J 2 bases; nucleotides not matched to a gene: 6. The CDR3 has 17 amino acids. Germline CDR1 and CDR2: MRHNA and SNTAGT. As DNA, the CDR3 is TGTGCCAGCAGTGCTACTAGCGGGGGGGGATACACAGATACGCAGTATTTT. Translating it yields CASSATSGGGYTDTQYF.

The V gene is TRBV6-6, the J gene TRBJ1-6, with a possible D match to TRBD1 (6 bases). This CDR3 is built from 16 residues. V lost 2 bases and J lost 9, with 17 bases in between. In germline, CDR1 is MNHNY, CDR2 SVGAGI (reference sequence). The CDR3 reads CASSYPQGSLGSPLHF. CDR3 sequence (DNA): TGTGCCAGCAGTTACCCCCAGGGGAGTTTGGGTTCACCCCTCCACTTT.

V and J are TRBV4-3 and TRBJ1-2, with TRBD1 matching 11 bases. This CDR3 comprises 15 residues. The germline CDR1 and CDR2 sequences are LGHNA and YSLEER. Unmatched junction bases numbered 8, after V lost 3 bases and J lost 8 bases. CDR3 in amino acids: CASSHGQGAPGGYTF. The CDR3 DNA reads as TGCGCCAGCAGCCATGGACAGGGGGCGCCGGGAGGCTACACCTTC.

This chain joins TRBV2 and TRBJ1-2; possibly TRBD1 for D (5 bases). The V gene's germline CDR1 is SNHLY and CDR2 FYNNEI. This CDR3 has 17 residues. Trimming stripped 4 bases from V and 4 bases from J, with 22 bases between. CDR3 sequence: CASSVAPQGDRAYGYTF. The CDR3 coding sequence is TGTGCCAGCAGTGTGGCCCCGCAGGGTGATCGAGCCTATGGCTACACCTTC.

V gene TRBV11-2 combines with J gene TRBJ1-2; 8 nucleotides match TRBD1. V gave up 4 bases and J gave up 5 bases; unmatched junction bases: 15. Germline CDR1 is SGHAT and CDR2 is FQNNGV. The CDR3 sequence is 17 residues long. The CDR3 loop is CASSYYAPARQGYGYTF. Written as DNA, the CDR3 is TGTGCCAGCAGCTATTATGCCCCCGCCCGACAGGGGTATGGCTACACCTTC.

In the case of this clone: Relative to the germline gene, one junction end is altered; a read error may explain this. This sample includes further DNA sequences coding for the same CDR3. This rearrangement joins TRBV18 to TRBJ2-1; tentatively, D is TRBD2 (7 bases). The CDR3 covers 16 residues. CDR1 and CDR2 from the germline V gene are KGHSH and LQKENI. CDR3 loop: CASSPGGGPVHNEQFF. CDR3 in DNA: TGTGCCAGCTCACCTGGGGGGGGCCCTGTCCACAATGAACAGTTCTTC. The whole variable domain, filled in from reference TRBV18 and TRBJ2-1, reads NAGVMQNPRHLVRRRGQEARLRCSPMKGHSHVYWYRQLPEEGLKFMVYLQKENIIDESGMPKERFSAEFPKEGPSILRIQQVVRGDSAAYFCASSPGGGPVHNEQFFGPGTRLTVL.

The V call is TRBV4-1, the J call TRBJ1-1; maybe TRBD1 (6 bases). The CDR3 totals 14 residues. Germline V lookup: CDR1 MGHRA, CDR2 YSYEKL. The germline V and J ends were trimmed by 3 bases and 6 bases, with 14 bases remaining between them. DNA of the CDR3: TGCGCCAGCAGCCAGTGGGGGCTATTCTCTGAAGCTTTCTTT. Encoded protein: CASSQWGLFSEAFF.

The chain uses TRBV6-6 and TRBJ2-3, with TRBD1 identical over 12 bases. Germline assignment: CDR1 MNHNY and CDR2 SVGAGI (reference sequence). V gave up 9 bases and J gave up 5 bases; unmatched junction bases: 6. This CDR3 spans 14 amino acids. CDR3 in amino acids: CASGTGGAVDTQYF. The CDR3 DNA is TGTGCCAGTGGGACAGGGGGCGCAGTAGATACGCAGTATTTT.

V gene TRBV27 combines with J gene TRBJ2-7, with D maybe TRBD2 (6 bases). Germline V CDR1 and CDR2: MNHEY, SMNVEV (reference sequence). Trimming removed 3 bases at V and 2 bases at J, with 8 bases between. The CDR3 runs to 13 residues. CDR3 in amino acids: CASSLGLTYEQYV. Here the CDR3 DNA reads TGTGCCAGCAGTTTGGGACTGACCTACGAGCAGTACGTC.

The table lists this clone with a count of one. CDR3 sequence reads: CASRERGGNTGELFF. CDR3 bases: TGTGCCAGTAGAGAGCGGGGGGGGAACACCGGGGAGCTGTTTTTT. The chain joins TRBV19 to TRBJ2-2; 10 bases line up with TRBD2. This CDR3 contains 15 residues. The J segment lost 1 base and the V segment lost 6 bases, leaving 2 bases of the junction unmatched. In germline, CDR1 is LNHDA, CDR2 SQIVND (reference sequence).

This clone was seen more than once but under ten times. The chain joins TRBV11-1 to TRBJ1-1, with D possibly TRBD1 on 5 matching bases. Germline CDR1 and CDR2: SGHAT and FQDESV (reference sequence). V dropped 5 bases and J dropped 0 bases, with 7 bases sitting between them. The CDR3 has 13 amino acids. The CDR3 DNA sequence: TGTGCCAGCAGCCCGGGGGTGAACACTGAAGCTTTCTTT. Its translation: CASSPGVNTEAFF.

The chain recombines TRBV18 with TRBJ2-1; maybe TRBD2 (6 bases). With 4 bases removed from V and 6 bases from J, the gap between germline ends came to 13 bases. This CDR3 is 14 amino acids long. Germline V CDR1 and CDR2: KGHSH, LQKENI. CDR3: CASSRSGLVNEQFF. CDR3 in DNA: TGTGCCAGCTCACGATCGGGACTTGTCAATGAGCAGTTCTTC.

V gene TRBV11-3 combines with J gene TRBJ1-1; D may be TRBD1 (6 bases). CDR3 length: 12 amino acids. Trimming pared 6 bases from V and 4 bases from J, leaving 9 bases between. Per the germline V gene, CDR1 is SGHNT and CDR2 is YENEEA. The CDR3 nucleotides are TGTGCCAGCAGTATGACAGGCACTGAAGCTTTCTTT. Residues: CASSMTGTEAFF.

This clone appeared many times. A junction end diverges from the germline sequence, so it may reflect a read error. Other DNA sequences within the sample encode an identical CDR3. This sequence joins TRBV7-2 and TRBJ2-3; 8 bases map to TRBD2. This CDR3 contains 15 residues. Germline V gene lookup returns CDR1 SGHTA and CDR2 FQGNSA. CDR3 loop: CASSLVGGGTDTQYF. The CDR3 DNA reads TGCGCCAGCAGCCTAGTCGGGGGGGGCACAGATACGCAGTATTTT.

The V and J genes are TRBV9 and TRBJ2-5; possible D gene TRBD2, 5 bases. The germline V and J ends were trimmed by 0 bases and 7 bases, with 10 bases remaining between them. The CDR3 is 13 amino acids. Per the germline V gene, CDR1 is SGDLS and CDR2 is YYNGEE. The CDR3 coding sequence is TGTGCCAGCAGCGTAGACGGGGTAGGGACCCAGTACTTC. It is translated as CASSVDGVGTQYF.

V is TRBV7-9 and J is TRBJ2-5; tentatively, D is TRBD1 (6 bases). With 5 bases removed from V and 5 bases from J, the gap between germline ends came to 21 bases. Looked up from germline, CDR1 is SEHNR and CDR2 is FQNEAQ (reference sequence). This CDR3 spans 16 amino acids. CDR3 DNA sequence: TGTGCCAGCAGCGCTTCTATAGGGGGAATGGGGGAGACCCAGTACTTC. The encoded protein is CASSASIGGMGETQYF. Based on the CDR3 plus reference TRBV7-9 and TRBJ2-5, the full variable domain is DTGVSQNPRHKITKRGQNVTFRCDPISEHNRLYWYRQTLGQGPEFLTYFQNEAQLEKSRLLSDRFSAERPKGSFSTLEIQRTEQGDSAMYLCASSASIGGMGETQYFGPGTRLLVL.

The genes are TRBV5-1 and TRBJ1-2; D unresolved. V was cut by 0 bases and J by 13 bases, with 10 bases left in between. Germline V CDR1 and CDR2: SGHRS, YFSETQ. This CDR3 region has 11 residues. The CDR3 protein is CASSLGRMVTF. The CDR3 nucleotides read TGCGCCAGCAGCTTGGGGAGAATGGTCACCTTC.

The chain joins TRBV14 to TRBJ2-7; D is ambiguous. The CDR3 is 12 residues long. The V gene lost 1 base and the J gene lost 3 bases, with 4 bases spanning the gap. Germline values: CDR1 SGHDN, CDR2 FVKESK. This CDR3 is CASSQVGYEQYF. CDR3 DNA: TGTGCCAGCAGCCAAGTCGGCTACGAGCAGTACTTC.

The genes are TRBV11-1 and TRBJ1-1; 8 nucleotides align to TRBD1. The CDR3 runs 16 residues. The germline V gene has CDR1 SGHAT and CDR2 FQDESV (reference sequence). The V and J ends lost 0 bases and 2 bases, in that order; junction bases with no gene match: 5. The chain's CDR3 is CASSLAPGQGNTEAFF. CDR3 DNA sequence: TGTGCCAGCAGCTTAGCTCCAGGACAGGGAAACACTGAAGCTTTCTTT.

V gene TRBV5-6 combines with J gene TRBJ1-2; D is ambiguous. Germline V gives CDR1 SGHDT, CDR2 YYEEEE. The CDR3 totals 14 residues. V was pared by 1 base and J by 3 bases, with 10 bases between. The CDR3 DNA is TGTGCCAGCAGCTTGAATTCCGGGTACTATGGCTACACCTTC. Amino acids: CASSLNSGYYGYTF. Full variable domain (missing parts from reference TRBV5-6 and TRBJ1-2): DAGVTQSPTHLIKTRGQQVTLRCSPKSGHDTVSWYQQALGQGPQFIFQYYEEEERQRGNFPDRFSGHQFPNYSSELNVNALLLGDSALYLCASSLNSGYYGYTFGSGTRLTVV.

In its sample, this clone was seen a few times. This chain uses TRBV6-4 with TRBJ2-3, with TRBD2 as a possible D gene (7 bases). The CDR3 totals 14 residues. Germline V gene lookup returns CDR1 MRHNA and CDR2 SNTAGT. V lost 8 bases and J lost 5, with 17 bases in between. The CDR3 loop is CASSARGGGDTQYF. CDR3 coding DNA: TGTGCCAGCTCGGCCCGGGGAGGGGGAGATACGCAGTATTTT.

The V gene is TRBV7-6, the J gene TRBJ1-1; D might be TRBD1 (5 bases). CDR3 length equals 13 residues. The V gene's germline CDR1 is SGHVS and CDR2 FNYEAQ. V dropped 2 bases and J dropped 9 bases, with 13 bases sitting between them. The CDR3 DNA reads TGTGCCAGCAGCTTACGTCGGGGGGAAAAAGCTTTCTTT. Its protein is CASSLRRGEKAFF.

The chain employs TRBV7-9 and TRBJ2-3; 11 nucleotides align to TRBD1. CDR1 is SEHNR, CDR2 FQNEAQ, per germline (reference sequence). With 2 bases clipped from V and 4 bases from J, the junction kept 2 bases outside the gene matches. There are 15 residues in the CDR3. The CDR3 sequence is CASSLRTGGADTQYF. The CDR3 nucleotides are TGTGCCAGCAGCTTACGGACAGGGGGCGCAGATACGCAGTATTTT.